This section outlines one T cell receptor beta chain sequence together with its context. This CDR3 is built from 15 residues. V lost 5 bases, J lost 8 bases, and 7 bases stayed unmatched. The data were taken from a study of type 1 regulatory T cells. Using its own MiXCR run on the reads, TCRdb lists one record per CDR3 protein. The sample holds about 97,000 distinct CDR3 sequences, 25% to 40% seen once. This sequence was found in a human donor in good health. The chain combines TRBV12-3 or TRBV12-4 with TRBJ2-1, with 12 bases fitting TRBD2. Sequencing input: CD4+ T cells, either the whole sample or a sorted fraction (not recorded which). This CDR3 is CASSNLAGGRDEQFF. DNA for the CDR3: TGTGCCAGCAGTAACCTAGCGGGAGGGCGCGATGAGCAGTTCTTC.